This T cell receptor beta chain originates from a study of response to subunit inactivated influenza vaccine. Overall study findings and caveats: The authors put forward the suggestion that each seasonal influenza vaccination may bring in only a limited number of new T cells.

This CDR3 has 15 residues. Per the germline V gene, CDR1 is LNHDA and CDR2 is SQIVND (reference sequence). Trimming removed 4 bases from V and 0 bases from J, with 10 bases in between. TCRdb re-analysed the RT-PCR reads in MiXCR, keeping a single row per CDR3 protein. The sample consists of roughly 540,000 distinct CDR3 sequences, less than 25% of them appearing once. A word on this clonotype: Its matching antigen is unknown.

The same data also contributed to another study, on T cells expressing NK-cell markers. That source adds: TCR beta cDNA was made by 5'RACE template switching with UMIs. The study sequenced eight donors, seven HCMV-seropositive and one seronegative. The share of CD8+ T cells held by dominant NKG2C+ clonotypes was roughly 1.0-7.5% in about 6 donors. These clonotypes additionally ranked first within the CD3+CD56-NKG2C+ fraction of a handful of donors.

The receptor comes from a man aged 50-59 years who received an inactivated influenza vaccine. The V gene is TRBV19, the J gene TRBJ1-3; D is uncertain. The source material was CD4+ T cells sorted from PBMCs, sampled about 13 days after vaccination. This chain's CDR3 is CASSTTTASGNTIYF. The CDR3 coding sequence is TGTGCCAGTAGTACCACAACAGCCTCTGGAAACACCATATATTTT. Based on the CDR3 plus reference TRBV19 and TRBJ1-3, the full variable domain is DGGITQSPKYLFRKEGQNVTLSCEQNLNHDAMYWYRQDPGQGLRLIYYSQIVNDFQKGDIAEGYSVSREKKESFPLTVTSAQKNPTAFYLCASSTTTASGNTIYFGEGSWLTVV.